Detailed here is one TCR beta chain. Its antigen remains unknown. The primer mix had 60 Vbeta and 13 Jbeta primers. Clones were sequenced by immunoSEQ multiplex PCR, and TCRdb holds only the in-frame ones, with some missing. The sample lists under 70,000 clones, around two thirds occurring once. The record originates from a study of cytomegalovirus exposure and HLA in healthy donors. Study-level results: Indistinguishable V segments such as TRBV6-2 and TRBV6-3 were excluded. For most subjects, TCR beta sequences were reported to predict HLA-A and HLA-B alleles with accuracy.

In germline, CDR1 is GTSNPN, CDR2 SVGIG (reference sequence). The V gene lost 1 base and the J gene lost 8 bases, with 15 bases spanning the gap. This CDR3 contains 14 residues. The source is an older woman in good health and CMV-seropositive. This chain uses TRBV30 with TRBJ2-1; perhaps TRBD2 as D (7 bases). The sequenced material came from PBMCs. The CDR3 here is CAWSGREGGHEQFF. DNA for the CDR3: TGTGCCTGGAGTGGACGTGAGGGGGGGCATGAGCAGTTCTTC. Using reference TRBV30 and TRBJ2-1 for the parts outside the CDR3, the full variable domain is SQTIHQWPATLVQPVGSPLSLECTVEGTSNPNLYWYRQAAGRGLQLLFYSVGIGQISSEVPQNLSASRPQDRQFILSSKKLLLSDSGFYLCAWSGREGGHEQFFGPGTRLTVL.